This TCR beta chain is from a study of CD8+CD57+ T cells in acquired aplastic anemia. The wider study: Isolated CD4+ and CD8+ cells, once sorted, yielded DNA averaging 3.2 ug.

TCR beta VDJ combinations and CDR3 sequences were profiled from genomic DNA. MiXCR, applied by TCRdb to the reads, yields one record per CDR3 protein. In the table there are roughly 100,000 distinct CDR3 sequences, roughly two thirds of which are singletons. For sequencing, patients were chosen who had shown expansion of CD8+CD57+ cells by flow cytometry. The CDR3 sequence is 15 residues long. J was trimmed by 3 bases and V by 8 bases; bases with no gene match: 12. Germline values: CDR1 MNHNS, CDR2 SASEGT. The chain is built from TRBV6-1 and TRBJ2-7; 8 bases align to TRBD2. The specimen sequenced was sorted CD4+, CD8+, or CD8+CD57+ T cells (not recorded which) from PBMCs. The receptor comes from a human donor with aplastic anemia. CDR3 in DNA: TGTGCCAGCCGCGCGGGGGGACCCAACTACTACGAGCAGTACTTC. This gives the protein CASRAGGPNYYEQYF.